The 32 T cell receptor beta chains given below trace back to one sample, sequenced in a study of T cell responses to AZD1222 COVID-19 vaccine. Some clones are missing from TCRdb's copy, which holds only in-frame ones; the method was immunoSEQ multiplex PCR. The sample holds about 150,000 clones, roughly 89% seen once. The material sequenced was peripheral blood, taken on day 0 of AZD1222 vaccination. These receptors were collected from an adult in good health.

V and J are TRBV19 and TRBJ1-2; D perhaps matches TRBD1 (6 bases). Trimming shortened V by 1 base and J by 8 bases, and 11 bases separated the two germline ends. The CDR3 is 13 amino acids. CDR1 LNHDA and CDR2 SQIVND come from the germline V gene (reference sequence). CDR3 protein: CASSIGAGEGYTF. The CDR3 coding sequence is TGTGCCAGTAGTATAGGGGCAGGGGAAGGCTACACCTTC. The variable domain in full, completed from reference TRBV19 and TRBJ1-2, reads DGGITQSPKYLFRKEGQNVTLSCEQNLNHDAMYWYRQDPGQGLRLIYYSQIVNDFQKGDIAEGYSVSREKKESFPLTVTSAQKNPTAFYLCASSIGAGEGYTFGSGTRLTVV.

The chain is built from TRBV30 and TRBJ2-1; TRBD1 matches at 7 bases. CDR1 and CDR2 from the germline V gene are GTSNPN and SVGIG (reference sequence). The CDR3 runs 15 residues. V shed 0 bases and J 6 bases; nucleotides not matched to a gene: 8. CDR3 nucleotides: TGTGCCTGGAGTGTAGGGCAGGGGGTTCGCAATGAGCAGTTCTTC. Amino acids: CAWSVGQGVRNEQFF.

The chain employs TRBV7-2 and TRBJ2-5; TRBD1 matches at 7 bases. The germline CDR1 and CDR2 sequences are SGHTA and FQGNSA. The J segment lost 2 bases and the V segment lost 5 bases, leaving 8 bases of the junction unmatched. The CDR3 has 15 amino acids. The CDR3 here is CASSQGQLRQETQYF. The CDR3 coding sequence is TGTGCCAGCAGCCAGGGACAGCTAAGACAAGAGACCCAGTACTTC.

The CDR3 region has the DNA TGTGCCAGCAGTTACCCAGATTATAATTCACCCCTCCACTTT. It specifies CASSYPDYNSPLHF. This chain connects TRBV6-2 or TRBV6-3 to TRBJ1-6; D gene unclear. The CDR3 length is 14 residues. CDR1 and CDR2 from the germline V gene are MNHEY and SVGEGT. Trimming cost V 2 bases and J 4 bases, with 6 bases left between them.

The chain couples TRBV7-2 to TRBJ1-5, with D tentatively TRBD1 (5 bases). Germline CDR1 SGHTA, CDR2 FQGNSA. The CDR3 length is 15 residues. V lost 3 bases and J lost 2, with 11 bases in between. CDR3 loop: CASSFSRAGNQPQHF. CDR3 DNA: TGTGCCAGCAGCTTTTCCAGGGCGGGCAATCAGCCCCAGCATTTT.

The rearrangement uses TRBV6-5 and TRBJ1-2, with 7 bases matching TRBD1. The ends lost 10 bases at V and 2 bases at J; junction bases unmatched: 10. The CDR3 spans 14 residues. Germline-derived CDR1 and CDR2 are MNHEY and SVGAGI. The CDR3 is CATSRGSKNYGYTF. The DNA of the CDR3 is TGTGCCACTAGCAGGGGGTCCAAGAACTATGGCTACACCTTC.

The chain is built from TRBV12-3 or TRBV12-4 and TRBJ1-2; 9 bases map to TRBD1. This CDR3 is built from 13 residues. Losses at the gene ends were 1 base for V and 7 bases for J; bases not matched to a gene: 1. The CDR3 loop is CASSLGTGAGYTF. The CDR3 nucleotides read TGTGCCAGCAGTTTAGGGACAGGGGCTGGCTACACCTTC.

This sequence joins TRBV7-8 and TRBJ1-2, with 8 bases matching TRBD1. After removal of 1 base from V and 5 bases from J, the junction contained 3 bases not matched to a gene. Germline CDR1 reads SGHVS; CDR2 reads FQNEAQ. The CDR3 extends over 14 amino acids. The CDR3 region is CASSLEDRVYGYTF. The CDR3 DNA sequence: TGTGCCAGCAGCTTAGAGGACAGGGTTTATGGCTACACCTTC.

The V call is TRBV7-9, the J call TRBJ2-5; no reliable D call. In germline, CDR1 is SEHNR, CDR2 FQNEAQ (reference sequence). The CDR3 has 12 residues. V was trimmed by 5 bases and J by 1 base, leaving 5 bases between them. The CDR3, as DNA: TGTGCCAGCAGCCCTATCCAAGAGACCCAGTACTTC. This sequence encodes CASSPIQETQYF.

This sequence joins TRBV4-2 and TRBJ1-1, with 11 bases identical to TRBD1. V dropped 3 bases and J dropped 5; count of bases not matched to a gene: 8. Per germline, CDR1 LGHNA and CDR2 YNFKEQ. The CDR3 contains 16 residues. CDR3 nucleotide sequence: TGTGCCAGCAGCCAGGTACCGGGACAGGGGGTAACTGAAGCTTTCTTT. This sequence encodes CASSQVPGQGVTEAFF.

The rearrangement links TRBV27 to TRBJ1-5; D perhaps matches TRBD1 (6 bases). Trimming took off 1 base at V and 5 bases at J, with 9 bases between the two ends. The CDR3 loop spans 14 amino acids. CDR1 is MNHEY and CDR2 is SMNVEV in the germline V gene (reference sequence). The CDR3: CASSLYREDQPQHF. In DNA form, the CDR3 reads TGTGCCAGCAGTTTATACAGGGAGGATCAGCCCCAGCATTTT.

J is TRBJ2-7 and V is TRBV6-2 or TRBV6-3; possibly TRBD1 or TRBD2 for D (5 bases each). This CDR3 is built from 16 residues. Germline V CDR1 and CDR2: MNHEY, SVGEGT. V gave up 0 bases and J gave up 5 bases, with 17 bases separating them. CDR3: CASSYSDGDPADEQYF. In nucleotides, the CDR3 is TGTGCCAGCAGTTACTCCGACGGGGACCCGGCCGACGAGCAGTACTTC.

The gene calls are TRBV30 and TRBJ1-5; D possibly corresponds to TRBD1 (6 bases). V gave up 1 base and J gave up 6 bases, with 16 bases separating them. The CDR3 covers 15 residues. Germline CDR1 is GTSNPN and CDR2 is SVGIG (reference sequence). DNA of the CDR3: TGTGCCTGGAGTGGACAGGCAGTGTCGAGTCAGCCCCAGCATTTT. Translating gives CAWSGQAVSSQPQHF. The full variable domain, completed using reference TRBV30 and TRBJ1-5, is SQTIHQWPATLVQPVGSPLSLECTVEGTSNPNLYWYRQAAGRGLQLLFYSVGIGQISSEVPQNLSASRPQDRQFILSSKKLLLSDSGFYLCAWSGQAVSSQPQHFGDGTRLSIL.

This rearrangement joins TRBV28 to TRBJ1-1, with D uncertain. There are 15 residues in the CDR3. Germline CDR1 and CDR2: MDHEN and SYDVKM. V shed 6 bases and J shed 5 bases, with 19 bases lying between them. DNA of the CDR3: TGTGCCAGCAGCCGACAAACGATGGCCAAGACTGAAGCTTTCTTT. It translates to CASSRQTMAKTEAFF.

The genes are TRBV27 and TRBJ2-2, with D tentatively TRBD1 (6 bases). This CDR3 spans 13 amino acids. The germline V and J ends were trimmed by 3 bases and 5 bases, with 7 bases remaining between them. Looked up from germline, CDR1 is MNHEY and CDR2 is SMNVEV (reference sequence). CDR3 DNA sequence: TGTGCCAGCAGTTTTACAGGGACCGGGGAGCTGTTTTTT. This gives the protein CASSFTGTGELFF.

The chain is built from TRBV7-3 and TRBJ2-1; D is uncertain. V was cut by 5 bases and J by 5 bases, with 4 bases left in between. Germline values: CDR1 SGHTA, CDR2 FQGTGA. The CDR3 totals 11 residues. Written as DNA, the CDR3 is TGTGCCAGCAGCCAAAACAATGAGCAGTTCTTC. Translated, it gives CASSQNNEQFF. Filled out from reference TRBV7-3 and TRBJ2-1, the complete variable domain reads GAGVSQTPSNKVTEKGKYVELRCDPISGHTALYWYRQSLGQGPEFLIYFQGTGAADDSGLPNDRFFAVRPEGSVSTLKIQRTERGDSAVYLCASSQNNEQFFGPGTRLTVL.

This clone was found a few times. This chain links TRBV6-5 with TRBJ2-7; tentative D call: TRBD1 (6 bases). Trimming shortened V by 6 bases and J by 3 bases, and 12 bases separated the two germline ends. CDR3 length: 13 residues. Looked up from germline, CDR1 is MNHEY and CDR2 is SVGAGI. CDR3 sequence reads: CASRSGEIYEQYF. In DNA, the CDR3 is TGTGCCAGCAGGTCAGGGGAAATCTACGAGCAGTACTTC.

J is TRBJ1-3 and V is TRBV18, with D hard to call. The CDR3 extends over 17 amino acids. Deletions cut 5 bases from V and 0 bases from J, with 17 bases between. CDR1 and CDR2 from the germline V gene are KGHSH and LQKENI. For the CDR3, the DNA is TGTGCCAGCTCAACCCTTAAACGGACGAGCTCTGGAAACACCATATATTTT. Its protein product is CASSTLKRTSSGNTIYF.

The chain couples TRBV19 to TRBJ2-1; 7 bases agree with TRBD1. There are 15 residues in the CDR3. The V and J ends lost 6 bases and 7 bases, in that order; junction bases with no gene match: 12. In germline, CDR1 is LNHDA, CDR2 SQIVND (reference sequence). The CDR3, as DNA: TGTGCCAGTAGCCGAAATAGACAGGGTGGGAATGAGCAGTTCTTC. Protein product: CASSRNRQGGNEQFF.

V and J are TRBV28 and TRBJ2-7, with D hard to call. This CDR3 spans 12 amino acids. Trimming removed 7 bases at V and 0 bases at J, with 7 bases between. Germline V gives CDR1 MDHEN, CDR2 SYDVKM. CDR3 residues: CASTGSSYEQYF. In DNA form, the CDR3 reads TGTGCCAGCACGGGTAGCTCCTACGAGCAGTACTTC.

The gene calls are TRBV7-9 and TRBJ2-4; the D is unclear. CDR1 SEHNR and CDR2 FQNEAQ come from the germline V gene (reference sequence). This CDR3 contains 14 residues. The V end was cut by 5 bases, the J end by 6 bases, with 14 bases between. CDR3 DNA: TGTGCCAGCAGCCCACCCACAGTGGGAAACATTCAGTACTTC. Amino acids: CASSPPTVGNIQYF.

The chain links TRBV6-1 to TRBJ2-2; TRBD2 matches at 9 bases. The germline gives CDR1 MNHNS, CDR2 SASEGT. With 3 bases clipped from V and 4 bases from J, the junction kept 9 bases outside the gene matches. This CDR3 comprises 17 residues. CDR3 loop: CASSDLMGGRVTGELFF. The CDR3 DNA reads as TGTGCCAGCAGTGACTTAATGGGCGGGAGGGTCACCGGGGAGCTGTTTTTT.

Here the CDR3 reads CARQATRSARGEQFF. The CDR3 DNA follows: TGTGCCAGACAAGCGACTCGGTCTGCACGTGGTGAGCAGTTCTTC. This chain links TRBV2 with TRBJ2-1, with no clear D. The V gene lost 9 bases and the J gene lost 9 bases, with 24 bases spanning the gap. The CDR3 has 15 amino acids. CDR1 and CDR2 from the germline V gene are SNHLY and FYNNEI.

The gene calls are TRBV24-1 and TRBJ1-5; no clear D gene. The CDR3 runs 18 residues. Trimming shortened V by 0 bases and J by 1 base, and 15 bases separated the two germline ends. Looked up from germline, CDR1 is KGHDR and CDR2 is SFDVKD. The DNA for the CDR3 is TGTGCCACCAGTGATTTGCGGGCCAGGCTTAAGAGCAATCAGCCCCAGCATTTT. It codes for CATSDLRARLKSNQPQHF.

This rearrangement joins TRBV6-2 or TRBV6-3 to TRBJ1-3; D may be TRBD1 (5 bases). The germline V and J ends were trimmed by 0 bases and 0 bases, with 9 bases remaining between them. Germline loops: CDR1 MNHEY, CDR2 SVGEGT. The CDR3 spans 16 residues. CDR3 DNA: TGTGCCAGCAGTTACTCGAGGGGATTCTCTGGAAACACCATATATTTT. Amino acid sequence: CASSYSRGFSGNTIYF.

The chain joins TRBV18 to TRBJ2-3; D call uncertain. V lost 6 bases and J 7 bases, leaving 14 bases between the germline ends. Germline V gene lookup returns CDR1 KGHSH and CDR2 LQKENI. This CDR3 comprises 13 residues. CDR3 protein: CASSPPPGNTQYF. Here the CDR3 DNA reads TGTGCCAGCTCCCCCCCGCCCGGAAATACGCAGTATTTT.

This chain links TRBV11-2 with TRBJ2-1, with D hard to call. The CDR3 loop spans 11 amino acids. Germline assignment: CDR1 SGHAT and CDR2 FQNNGV. V was clipped by 5 bases and J by 5 bases, with 4 bases between them. This CDR3 reads CASSTDNEQFF. CDR3 nucleotides: TGTGCCAGCAGCACTGACAATGAGCAGTTCTTC.

The chain recombines TRBV10-3 with TRBJ1-1; TRBD1 matches 12 bases. The CDR3 has 18 residues. The J segment lost 1 base and the V segment lost 5 bases, leaving 11 bases of the junction unmatched. Germline V gene data show CDR1 as ENHRY and CDR2 as SYGVKD. CDR3: CAISKPGTGGDWNTEAFF. The DNA for the CDR3 is TGTGCCATCAGTAAGCCCGGGACAGGGGGCGATTGGAACACTGAAGCTTTCTTT.

The chain is built from TRBV7-2 and TRBJ1-5, with D possibly being TRBD1 (5 bases). Germline values: CDR1 SGHTA, CDR2 FQGNSA. Trimming pared 5 bases from V and 8 bases from J, leaving 16 bases between. The CDR3 loop spans 14 amino acids. In DNA form, the CDR3 reads TGTGCCAGCAGCCAAGCGGACGGGGGGAAGCCCCAGCATTTT. It is translated as CASSQADGGKPQHF.

This clone was counted once. This chain connects TRBV18 to TRBJ1-2; 11 bases match TRBD1. Germline lookup yields CDR1 KGHSH and CDR2 LQKENI. V lost 3 bases, J lost 8 bases, and 8 bases stayed unmatched. CDR3 length equals 15 residues. The DNA of the CDR3 is TGTGCCAGCTCACCTGCCGGGACAGGGGGGGACGGCTACACCTTC. Encoded protein: CASSPAGTGGDGYTF. Using reference TRBV18 and TRBJ1-2 for the parts outside the CDR3, the full variable domain is NAGVMQNPRHLVRRRGQEARLRCSPMKGHSHVYWYRQLPEEGLKFMVYLQKENIIDESGMPKERFSAEFPKEGPSILRIQQVVRGDSAAYFCASSPAGTGGDGYTFGSGTRLTVV.

This sequence joins TRBV27 and TRBJ1-5; no firm D call. V shed 8 bases and J shed 3 bases, with 11 bases lying between them. Germline CDR1 reads MNHEY; CDR2 reads SMNVEV (reference sequence). CDR3 length: 13 amino acids. The CDR3 sequence is CASGANYNQPQHF. CDR3 coding DNA: TGTGCCAGCGGCGCTAACTACAATCAGCCCCAGCATTTT.

The chain recombines TRBV2 with TRBJ1-5; D remains unclear. In germline, CDR1 is SNHLY, CDR2 FYNNEI. The CDR3 length is 15 residues. The ends were cut back, 7 bases at V and 1 base at J, with 14 bases in the middle. In DNA, the CDR3 is TGTGCCAGCATCAGTGGGTATGGGAGCAATCAGCCCCAGCATTTT. This sequence encodes CASISGYGSNQPQHF.